This T cell receptor beta chain originates from a study of cytomegalovirus exposure and HLA in healthy donors. Turning to the study itself: For the roughly 390 genotyped donors, roughly 81% fell within the Caucasian-associated ancestry cluster. Study observations and caveats: Per a prior analysis, the majority of TCR beta V segments were productive roughly 90% or roughly 30% of the time. The authors later linked a missense DCLRE1C variant to TCR beta V- and J-gene trimming. Further analysis, carried out later, found HLA-associated TCR beta chains more clonally expanded than equally common other chains.

Notes on this clone: The target antigen is unknown.

This CDR3 contains 12 residues. V shed 8 bases and J shed 7 bases, with 12 bases lying between them. Germline-derived CDR1 and CDR2 are SGHVS and FNYEAQ. The primer mix had 60 Vbeta and 13 Jbeta primers. Some clones are missing from TCRdb's copy, which holds only in-frame ones; the method was immunoSEQ multiplex PCR. This table holds 110,000 or so clones, under 90% found once. The receptor's source is a young woman in good health and CMV-seronegative. The sample comprised PBMCs. The J gene is TRBJ2-1, the V gene TRBV7-6; either TRBD1 or TRBD2 may supply D (5 bases each). CDR3 amino acids: CASGIGENEQFF. The CDR3 DNA follows: TGTGCCAGCGGCATAGGGGAGAATGAGCAGTTCTTC. Full variable domain (outside the CDR3, taken from reference TRBV7-6 and TRBJ2-1): GAGVSQSPRYKVTKRGQDVALRCDPISGHVSLYWYRQALGQGPEFLTYFNYEAQQDKSGLPNDRFSAERPEGSISTLTIQRTEQRDSAMYRCASGIGENEQFFGPGTRLTVL.